These T cell receptor beta chains were read from a single sample in a study of T cells after yellow fever vaccination. Using its own MiXCR run on the 5' RACE reads, TCRdb lists one record per CDR3 protein. This sample carries around 550,000 distinct CDR3 sequences, about 19% of them seen once, and the ten largest clones take 13% to 15%. Sequenced here: PBMCs, sampled 15 days after the yellow fever booster vaccination. The origin of the receptors is a man younger than 40 who received the YFV17D yellow fever vaccine. The CDR3 runs from the conserved cysteine through the conserved F or W. Fields, in order: D gene, V gene, clone size, J gene, CDR3 DNA, CDR3 protein. A D gene is named only where the DNA matches it firmly. The size field is filled for only some rows; it gives once, few, many or a size class.

>TRBD2|TRBV20-1|-|TRBJ2-1
TGCAGTGCTAGAGATCTTAGCGGGGATTCCTACAATGAGCAGTTCTTC
CSARDLSGDSYNEQFF
>-|TRBV12-3/TRBV12-4|few|TRBJ1-2
TGTGCCAGCAGTTTAGCGCGGGCCTATGGCTACACCTTC
CASSLARAYGYTF
>TRBD2|TRBV7-9|-|TRBJ2-1
TGTGCCAGCAGCAAGACTAGCGGGGCTCACAATGAGCAGTTCTTC
CASSKTSGAHNEQFF
>-|TRBV29-1|-|TRBJ2-1
TGCAGCGTTGAAGGCTACCTTAGCGATGAGCAGTTCTTC
CSVEGYLSDEQFF
>TRBD1|TRBV28|-|TRBJ2-2
TGTGCCAGCAGTTTATTGACAGGGATAATTGTTGGTTCCAGAATTGGGGAGCTGTTTTTT
CASSLLTGIIVGSRIGELFF
>-|TRBV29-1|-|TRBJ2-5
TGCAGCGTTCTTCGCCATCAAGAGACCCAGTACTTC
CSVLRHQETQYF
>TRBD2|TRBV28|few|TRBJ2-1
TGTGCCAGCAGTCGCCTGACTAGCGGTGACAATGAGCAGTTCTTC
CASSRLTSGDNEQFF
>TRBD2|TRBV12-3/TRBV12-4|-|TRBJ2-3
TGTGCCAGCAGTTTACTAGCGGCTAGCACAGATACGCAGTATTTT
CASSLLAASTDTQYF
>TRBD1|TRBV20-1|few|TRBJ2-5
TGCAGTGCTTTTGGACAGGGAACTAAAGAGACCCAGTACTTC
CSAFGQGTKETQYF
>-|TRBV20-1|-|TRBJ2-7
TGCAGTGCTAGAGATCGGTATTCCTCCTACGAGCAGTACTTC
CSARDRYSSYEQYF
>-|TRBV29-1|once|TRBJ2-1
TGCAGCGTGGGGGGCCAGGGGCCCTCTGAGCAGTTCTTC
CSVGGQGPSEQFF
>-|TRBV18|-|TRBJ2-7
TGTGCCAGCTCGTCAGGGCTGGACTACGAGCAGTACTTC
CASSSGLDYEQYF
>-|TRBV29-1|-|TRBJ2-1
TGCAGCGTTGAAGATCTCGGCAGGGCCTACTCCAATGAGCAGTTCTTC
CSVEDLGRAYSNEQFF
>-|TRBV6-1|-|TRBJ2-3
TGTGCCAGCAAGAGGGGGGGAGATTTTGATACGCAGTATTTT
CASKRGGDFDTQYF
>TRBD2|TRBV12-3/TRBV12-4|few|TRBJ2-5
TGTGCCAGCAGTTTTAGCGGGAGCCCTCAAGAGACCCAGTACTTC
CASSFSGSPQETQYF
>TRBD2|TRBV10-3|-|TRBJ2-7
TGTGCCATCAGTGGGGGTAGCGGGAGCTACGAGCAGTACTTC
CAISGGSGSYEQYF
>-|TRBV11-2|-|TRBJ2-3
TGTGCCAGCAGCTTAGATGGGGGAGATACGCAGTATTTT
CASSLDGGDTQYF
>TRBD2|TRBV20-1|many|TRBJ2-7
TGCAGTGCTAGATCTAACGCCGGGACTAGCGTAACCTACGAGCAGTACTTC
CSARSNAGTSVTYEQYF
>-|TRBV5-1|few|TRBJ2-1
TGCGCCAGCAGTAGGGGACTGGATAACAATGAGCAGTTCTTC
CASSRGLDNNEQFF
>-|TRBV12-3/TRBV12-4|-|TRBJ2-1
TGTGCCAGCAGTTTACCCCCGCCCAATGAGCAGTTCTTC
CASSLPPPNEQFF
>-|TRBV27|few|TRBJ2-2
TGTGCCAGCAGTTTGTCGGCAGCGAACACCGGGGAGCTGTTTTTT
CASSLSAANTGELFF
>-|TRBV5-6|once|TRBJ1-1
TGTGCCAGCGGCCTTGGGCGCCTGGGCGCGTGGAACACTGAAGCTTTCTTT
CASGLGRLGAWNTEAFF
>TRBD2|TRBV28|few|TRBJ2-3
TGTGCCAGCAGAACAGGACTAGCGGGAGAGGCCCCATCGCAGTATTTT
CASRTGLAGEAPSQYF
>-|TRBV6-1|once|TRBJ2-2
TGTGCCAGCAGCGCCTGGGCGGCTACCGCGAACACCGGGGAGCTGTTTTTT
CASSAWAATANTGELFF
>-|TRBV7-8|-|TRBJ2-7
TGTGCCAGCAGCTTAGTATCAGGGAGCTCCTACGAGCAGTACTTC
CASSLVSGSSYEQYF
>-|TRBV5-1|-|TRBJ1-3
TGCGCCAGCAGCTTATCCGGCACGACTGGAAACACCATATATTTT
CASSLSGTTGNTIYF